This T cell receptor (beta chain) derives from a study of CD8 T cells in ankylosing spondylitis. Regarding the study as a whole: Disease-linked clones reportedly concentrated significantly in matched ankylosing spondylitis synovial fluid. Among TCR beta sequences, a motif of fewer than 10 highly homologous variants appeared characteristic of ankylosing spondylitis blood. Previous work reported some of these motif variants in the synovial fluid and blood of reactive arthritis.

Scientists made TCR beta libraries using quantitative 5'-RACE with molecular barcodes. TCRdb redid the calling of the 5' RACE reads with MiXCR, one entry per CDR3 protein. Among roughly 140,000 distinct CDR3 sequences listed, 40% to 50% were seen once. V shed 6 bases and J 3 bases; nucleotides not matched to a gene: 9. Germline V CDR1 and CDR2: DFQATT, SNEGSKA (reference sequence). The length of the CDR3 is 15 residues. As concerns this clonotype: Its antigen is unidentified.

The sequence was obtained from a male donor with ankylosing spondylitis. This sequence joins TRBV20-1 and TRBJ2-2, with TRBD2 identical over 8 bases. Sequences were obtained from synovial fluid, either unsorted or a sorted T cell fraction (not recorded which). The CDR3 coding sequence is TGCAGTGCCCGGGAGGGGGGTACGGACACCGGGGAGCTGTTTTTT. Its protein is CSAREGGTDTGELFF.